A single sample is the source of the 25 T cell receptor beta chains below, sequenced in a study of control samples from healthy donors and cancer patients. Clones were read by immunoSEQ multiplex PCR, and TCRdb kept only the in-frame ones, dropping some. The data hold some 150,000 clones, with approximately 94% observed a single time. Sequencing input: PBMCs. These receptors all come from a man aged 60-69 years with colorectal cancer.

This sequence joins TRBV19 and TRBJ2-2; 7 nucleotides line up with TRBD1. Germline V gives CDR1 LNHDA, CDR2 SQIVND (reference sequence). This CDR3 comprises 16 residues. Losses at the gene ends were 5 bases for V and 0 bases for J; bases not matched to a gene: 6. The CDR3 DNA reads as TGTGCCAGTAGTGTTGACAGGGACGCGAACACCGGGGAGCTGTTTTTT. Translated, it gives CASSVDRDANTGELFF.

The chain carries TRBV5-4 and TRBJ1-1; 7 bases align to TRBD1. The CDR3 loop spans 15 amino acids. Germline loops: CDR1 SGHNT, CDR2 YYREEE (reference sequence). The J segment lost 6 bases and the V segment lost 4 bases, leaving 12 bases of the junction unmatched. The CDR3 nucleotides are TGTGCCAGCAGCCTGCTAAGACAGGGCGGGGCTGAAGCTTTCTTT. This encodes CASSLLRQGGAEAFF.

The chain links TRBV6-2 or TRBV6-3 to TRBJ2-3; 11 positions match TRBD2. V gave up 5 bases and J gave up 1 base; unmatched junction bases: 5. This CDR3 has 16 amino acids. CDR1 is MNHEY and CDR2 is SVGEGT in the germline V gene. The DNA of the CDR3 is TGTGCCAGCAGTCCAATGACTAGCGGGGGCACAGATACGCAGTATTTT. Its translation: CASSPMTSGGTDTQYF.

The chain employs TRBV18 and TRBJ1-2; TRBD1 matches 9 bases. The CDR3 consists of 15 residues. Per the germline V gene, CDR1 is KGHSH and CDR2 is LQKENI. The V gene end was trimmed by 3 bases and the J gene end by 4 bases; junction bases not matched to a gene: 6. CDR3 in amino acids: CASSPTGTGTYGYTF. In nucleotides, the CDR3 is TGTGCCAGCTCACCCACCGGGACAGGGACCTATGGCTACACCTTC.

Regarding this clone: The sample has other DNA sequences that encode this CDR3 too. The chain carries TRBV19 and TRBJ1-5, with 7 positions matching TRBD1. The germline V gene encodes CDR1 LNHDA and CDR2 SQIVND (reference sequence). The CDR3 totals 15 residues. V trimming: 3 bases; J trimming: 2 bases; junction bases outside the gene matches: 4. The CDR3 sequence is CASSIGGGGNQPQHF. CDR3 nucleotide sequence: TGTGCCAGTAGTATCGGAGGGGGCGGCAATCAGCCCCAGCATTTT.

The CDR3 loop is CATTSEAGGYGYTF. The CDR3 region has the DNA TGTGCCACCACTTCGGAGGCAGGGGGGTATGGCTACACCTTC. The rearrangement joins TRBV28 to TRBJ1-2; 7 positions match TRBD1. V lost 10 bases to trimming and J lost 5 bases; unmatched junction nucleotides: 13. The CDR3 sequence is 14 residues long. CDR1 and CDR2 from the germline V gene are MDHEN and SYDVKM.

The chain is built from TRBV5-1 and TRBJ2-2; a weak D match, TRBD1 (5 bases). The germline CDR1 and CDR2 sequences are SGHRS and YFSETQ. This CDR3 comprises 15 residues. V gave up 8 bases and J gave up 2 bases, with 16 bases separating them. The CDR3 spells CASVQDGSNTGELFF. The CDR3 DNA is TGCGCCAGTGTACAGGATGGGTCTAACACCGGGGAGCTGTTTTTT.

This clone was seen just once. V usage is TRBV19 and J usage is TRBJ1-3; D uncertain. The V and J ends lost 7 bases and 0 bases respectively, with 10 bases between them. Looked up from germline, CDR1 is LNHDA and CDR2 is SQIVND (reference sequence). The CDR3 is made up of 14 amino acids. In DNA, the CDR3 is TGTGCCAGTAATGACGACCCCTCTGGAAACACCATATATTTT. This sequence encodes CASNDDPSGNTIYF.

The rearrangement joins TRBV11-3 to TRBJ2-1; 7 bases fit TRBD2. Trimming at V came to 8 bases and at J to 7 bases, leaving 14 bases not matched to a gene. Germline CDR1 SGHNT, CDR2 YENEEA. The CDR3 sequence is 15 residues long. The CDR3 spells CASAPSGEGGNEQFF. In DNA, the CDR3 is TGTGCCAGCGCGCCGAGCGGGGAGGGTGGGAATGAGCAGTTCTTC.

The J gene is TRBJ1-2, the V gene TRBV7-2; tentative D call: TRBD1 (6 bases). CDR3 length equals 13 residues. Trimming left V 1 base short and J 7 bases short, with 10 bases between. CDR1 and CDR2 from the germline V gene are SGHTA and FQGNSA. CDR3 DNA sequence: TGTGCCAGCAGCTTAGACAGGGTGTTTGGCTACACCTTC. Translation gives CASSLDRVFGYTF.

V gene TRBV5-1 combines with J gene TRBJ2-1; no definite D call. Trimming took off 0 bases at V and 5 bases at J, with 9 bases between the two ends. Looked up from germline, CDR1 is SGHRS and CDR2 is YFSETQ. This CDR3 has 14 amino acids. CDR3 nucleotides: TGCGCCAGCAGCTTGGCGCCAGAGAACAATGAGCAGTTCTTC. Protein sequence: CASSLAPENNEQFF.

This clone occurred once. The chain recombines TRBV7-2 with TRBJ2-1, with 10 positions matching TRBD2. The germline CDR1 and CDR2 sequences are SGHTA and FQGNSA. With 5 bases clipped from V and 1 base from J, the junction kept 14 bases outside the gene matches. The CDR3 sequence is 19 residues long. CDR3 residues: CASSPLASGGAVSYNEQFF. Written as DNA, the CDR3 is TGTGCCAGCAGCCCGCTCGCCAGCGGGGGGGCCGTATCCTACAATGAGCAGTTCTTC.

The gene calls are TRBV19 and TRBJ1-1; TRBD1 matches 10 bases. The CDR3 is 13 amino acids. Trimming at V came to 5 bases and at J to 7 bases, leaving 4 bases not matched to a gene. Germline loops: CDR1 LNHDA, CDR2 SQIVND (reference sequence). The CDR3 is CASSSGQGYEAFF. CDR3 sequence (DNA): TGTGCCAGTAGTTCGGGACAGGGGTATGAAGCTTTCTTT.

The J gene is TRBJ2-3, the V gene TRBV3-1 (or the pseudogene TRBV3-2); 9 bases fit TRBD2. The trim removed 0 bases at V and 2 bases at J, leaving 6 bases unmatched. The germline V gene has CDR1 LGHDT and CDR2 YNNKEL (reference sequence). The CDR3 covers 17 residues. The CDR3 reads CASSQDQRGVFTDTQYF. Here the CDR3 DNA reads TGTGCCAGCAGCCAAGACCAGCGGGGGGTCTTCACAGATACGCAGTATTTT.

The chain employs TRBV30 and TRBJ1-2; D is ambiguous. V lost 4 bases, J lost 2 bases, and 8 bases lay in between. The CDR3 has 12 amino acids. Germline CDR1 is GTSNPN and CDR2 is SVGIG (reference sequence). As DNA, the CDR3 is TGTGCCTGGACAGGCGGAAACTATGGCTACACCTTC. Its translation is CAWTGGNYGYTF.

The genes are TRBV24-1 and TRBJ2-1; D is unresolved. There are 12 residues in the CDR3. V gave up 7 bases and J gave up 5 bases, with 8 bases separating them. The V gene's germline CDR1 is KGHDR and CDR2 SFDVKD. The CDR3, as DNA: TGTGCCACCAGCAGCCAAAACAATGAGCAGTTCTTC. As protein: CATSSQNNEQFF.

Concerning this clone: The same CDR3 also results from other DNA sequences found in this sample. This chain uses TRBV3-1 (or the pseudogene TRBV3-2) with TRBJ1-2; D remains ambiguous. This CDR3 spans 13 amino acids. Germline CDR1 is LGHDT and CDR2 is YNNKEL (reference sequence). V was pared by 0 bases and J by 7 bases, with 9 bases between. CDR3 loop: CASSQEGGSGYTF. The DNA for the CDR3 is TGTGCCAGCAGCCAAGAGGGAGGGAGTGGCTACACCTTC.

Only a few counts were recorded for this clone. This chain joins TRBV27 and TRBJ1-1; D unresolved. The CDR3 covers 11 residues. The V gene's germline CDR1 is MNHEY and CDR2 SMNVEV (reference sequence). V was cut by 7 bases and J by 1 base, with 4 bases left in between. The CDR3 nucleotides are TGTGCCAGCATACGGAACACTGAAGCTTTCTTT. Residues: CASIRNTEAFF.

This clone was seen once. The V call is TRBV10-2, the J call TRBJ2-2; weak D call: TRBD1 (5 bases). The V end lost 2 bases, the J end lost 1 base, and 11 bases lay between the germline ends. The germline gives CDR1 WSHSY, CDR2 SAAADI. The CDR3 has 16 amino acids. The chain's CDR3 is CASSEMADRNTGELFF. The CDR3, as DNA: TGCGCCAGCAGTGAGATGGCAGACAGGAACACCGGGGAGCTGTTTTTT.

The chain links TRBV19 to TRBJ2-7; TRBD1 matches at 7 bases. Germline CDR1 reads LNHDA; CDR2 reads SQIVND (reference sequence). V lost 6 bases and J lost 4; bases outside the gene matches: 9. The CDR3 is 14 amino acids. The CDR3: CASSRQGSMYEQYF. CDR3 nucleotide sequence: TGTGCCAGTAGCCGACAGGGTAGCATGTACGAGCAGTACTTC.

The CDR3 DNA sequence: TGCGCCAGCAGCCGGACAGTGCGCGCTGAAGCTTTCTTT. It specifies CASSRTVRAEAFF. V gene TRBV4-1 combines with J gene TRBJ1-1; D possibly corresponds to TRBD1 (6 bases). Germline V gene lookup returns CDR1 MGHRA and CDR2 YSYEKL. The CDR3 has 13 residues. Trimming left V 4 bases short and J 6 bases short, with 12 bases between.

The chain links TRBV27 to TRBJ2-7; D may be TRBD2 (6 bases). The V end was cut by 2 bases, the J end by 2 bases, with 16 bases between. CDR1 is MNHEY and CDR2 is SMNVEV in the germline V gene (reference sequence). CDR3 size: 16 residues. CDR3 sequence: CASSLPPGWGAYEQYF. As DNA, the CDR3 is TGTGCCAGCAGTTTACCCCCAGGGTGGGGGGCCTACGAGCAGTACTTC.

The count of this clone is one. The chain carries TRBV19 and TRBJ2-4; TRBD1 or TRBD2 may be the D gene (5 bases each). CDR1 is LNHDA and CDR2 is SQIVND in the germline V gene (reference sequence). Trimming removed 4 bases from V and 0 bases from J, with 10 bases in between. CDR3 length equals 15 residues. This CDR3 reads CASSNRDQAKNIQYF. Here the CDR3 DNA reads TGTGCCAGTAGTAACCGGGACCAAGCCAAAAACATTCAGTACTTC. Complete variable domain (other parts from reference TRBV19 and TRBJ2-4): DGGITQSPKYLFRKEGQNVTLSCEQNLNHDAMYWYRQDPGQGLRLIYYSQIVNDFQKGDIAEGYSVSREKKESFPLTVTSAQKNPTAFYLCASSNRDQAKNIQYFGAGTRLSVL.

The chain links TRBV18 to TRBJ2-3; D remains ambiguous. CDR3 length: 13 amino acids. With 2 bases removed from V and 3 bases from J, the gap between germline ends came to 6 bases. Per germline, CDR1 KGHSH and CDR2 LQKENI. The CDR3 DNA reads TGTGCCAGCTCACCAGATCGGACAGATACGCAGTATTTT. Its translation is CASSPDRTDTQYF.

The genes are TRBV7-2 and TRBJ2-5; the D is unclear. CDR3 length: 12 amino acids. Trimming stripped 2 bases from V and 5 bases from J, with 6 bases between. Germline CDR1 reads SGHTA; CDR2 reads FQGNSA. The CDR3 is CASSLKEETQYF. The CDR3 DNA is TGTGCCAGCAGCTTAAAGGAGGAGACCCAGTACTTC. Drawing the rest from reference TRBV7-2 and TRBJ2-5, the complete variable domain is GAGVSQSPSNKVTEKGKDVELRCDPISGHTALYWYRQSLGQGLEFLIYFQGNSAPDKSGLPSDRFSAERTGGSVSTLTIQRTQQEDSAVYLCASSLKEETQYFGPGTRLLVL.